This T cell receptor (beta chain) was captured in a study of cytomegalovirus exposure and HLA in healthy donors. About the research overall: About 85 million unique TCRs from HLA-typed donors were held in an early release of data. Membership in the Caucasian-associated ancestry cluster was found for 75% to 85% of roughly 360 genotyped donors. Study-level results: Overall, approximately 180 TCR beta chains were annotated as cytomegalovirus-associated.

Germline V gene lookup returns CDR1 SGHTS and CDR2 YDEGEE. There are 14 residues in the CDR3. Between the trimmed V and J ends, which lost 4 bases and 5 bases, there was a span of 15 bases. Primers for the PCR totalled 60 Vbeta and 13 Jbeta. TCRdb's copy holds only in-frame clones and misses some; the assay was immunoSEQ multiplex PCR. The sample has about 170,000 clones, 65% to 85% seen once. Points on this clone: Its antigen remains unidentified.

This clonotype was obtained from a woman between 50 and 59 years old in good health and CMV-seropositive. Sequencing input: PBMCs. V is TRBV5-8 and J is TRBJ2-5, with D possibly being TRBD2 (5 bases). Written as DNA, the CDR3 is TGTGCCAGCAGCCTACCCGGGATTCTGGAGACCCAGTACTTC. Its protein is CASSLPGILETQYF.